The next 5 T cell receptor beta chains were all read from a single sample in a study of control samples from healthy donors and cancer patients. The protocol was immunoSEQ multiplex PCR, while the TCRdb copy is restricted to in-frame clones and leaves out a portion. Of 70,000 to 80,000 clones in the sample, more than 80% were seen once. What was sequenced was blood. The origin of the receptors is a man aged 50-60 years in good health.

The chain carries TRBV11-2 and TRBJ1-1; D gene unclear. This CDR3 is built from 15 residues. Germline assignment: CDR1 SGHAT and CDR2 FQNNGV. Between the trimmed V and J ends, which lost 5 bases and 6 bases, there was a span of 19 bases. The CDR3 sequence is CASSPGFAPGAEAFF. CDR3 coding DNA: TGTGCCAGCAGCCCGGGGTTTGCGCCCGGGGCTGAAGCTTTCTTT.

Comments on this clone: In the same sample, other DNA sequences code for this CDR3. This chain links TRBV19 with TRBJ1-4, with TRBD1 matching 7 bases. The V gene end was trimmed by 4 bases and the J gene end by 1 base; junction bases not matched to a gene: 0. The germline CDR1 and CDR2 sequences are LNHDA and SQIVND (reference sequence). The CDR3 is 14 residues long. CDR3 protein: CASSTGGTNEKLFF. The CDR3 bases are TGTGCCAGTAGTACAGGGGGAACTAATGAAAAACTGTTTTTT.

CDR3 bases: TGTGCCAGCACCCCGGCGGGGTCCATGGTGACCAACGTCCTGACTTTC. It is translated as CASTPAGSMVTNVLTF. J is TRBJ2-6 and V is TRBV5-4, with D perhaps TRBD2 (6 bases). Trimming stripped 6 bases from V and 8 bases from J, with 21 bases between. The CDR3 totals 16 residues. The germline V gene encodes CDR1 SGHNT and CDR2 YYREEE (reference sequence). Using reference TRBV5-4 and TRBJ2-6 for the parts outside the CDR3, the full variable domain is ETGVTQSPTHLIKTRGQQVTLRCSSQSGHNTVSWYQQALGQGPQFIFQYYREEENGRGNFPPRFSGLQFPNYSSELNVNALELDDSALYLCASTPAGSMVTNVLTFGAGSRLTVL.

The chain couples TRBV2 to TRBJ2-2; either TRBD1 or TRBD2 may supply D (6 bases each). The germline V gene has CDR1 SNHLY and CDR2 FYNNEI. The CDR3 is made up of 16 amino acids. The germline V and J ends were trimmed by 5 bases and 3 bases, with 16 bases remaining between them. The DNA for the CDR3 is TGTGCCAGCAGTTCGGCGAGGGGGGCTGACACCGGGGAGCTGTTTTTT. Its translation: CASSSARGADTGELFF.

V and J are TRBV19 and TRBJ2-2; the D is unclear. V was pared by 5 bases and J by 2 bases, with 9 bases between. The V gene's germline CDR1 is LNHDA and CDR2 SQIVND (reference sequence). The CDR3 covers 14 residues. In DNA, the CDR3 is TGTGCCAGTAGTCCCCATCGAAACACCGGGGAGCTGTTTTTT. This gives the protein CASSPHRNTGELFF.